These 11 T cell receptor beta chains came from one sample sequenced in a study of post-analysis software for immune sequencing data. Study-level results: Relative to controls, patients had about 5 TRBV segments at higher frequency, with TRBV5-6, TRBV5-1 and TRBV20-1 among these.

cDNA libraries of TCR beta carried unique molecular identifiers. TCRdb processed the PCR reads anew with MiXCR; each CDR3 protein has one entry. The sample carries 750,000 to 950,000 distinct CDR3 sequences, approximately 53% recorded once. Antigen specificity for these receptors is unknown. Sequencing input: blood. The receptors stem from a girl aged 5 to 17 with multiple sclerosis.

The J gene is TRBJ2-5, the V gene TRBV20-1; 10 bases fit TRBD2. V shed 2 bases and J 5 bases; nucleotides not matched to a gene: 5. The CDR3 is 14 residues long. CDR1 DFQATT and CDR2 SNEGSKA come from the germline V gene (reference sequence). The CDR3 region is CSARPSGGSETQYF. In DNA form, the CDR3 reads TGCAGTGCTAGACCTAGCGGGGGAAGCGAGACCCAGTACTTC.

V usage is TRBV6-6 and J usage is TRBJ2-7; no clear D. V shed 6 bases and J shed 1 base, with 13 bases lying between them. Germline lookup yields CDR1 MNHNY and CDR2 SVGAGI (reference sequence). The length of the CDR3 is 14 residues. CDR3: CASSRFGSSYEQYF. In DNA form, the CDR3 reads TGTGCCAGCAGCCGGTTTGGGTCATCCTACGAGCAGTACTTC.

This clonotype has just a few counts. The chain recombines TRBV7-9 with TRBJ2-7; maybe TRBD1 (7 bases). Trimming removed 5 bases from V and 0 bases from J, with 17 bases in between. CDR3 length equals 16 residues. The germline CDR1 and CDR2 sequences are SEHNR and FQNEAQ (reference sequence). The CDR3 sequence is CASSPPQGGSSYEQYF. The CDR3 DNA reads TGTGCCAGCAGCCCCCCCCAGGGGGGAAGCTCCTACGAGCAGTACTTC.

Written as DNA, the CDR3 is TGCGCCAGCAGCATTGTAGGCGAGACCCAGTACTTC. Translating gives CASSIVGETQYF. V and J are TRBV5-1 and TRBJ2-5; D ambiguous. The CDR3 is 12 residues long. Trimming left V 4 bases short and J 5 bases short, with 9 bases between. Germline CDR1 and CDR2: SGHRS and YFSETQ.

The chain combines TRBV20-1 with TRBJ1-5; D call uncertain. The V gene's germline CDR1 is DFQATT and CDR2 SNEGSKA (reference sequence). V lost 3 bases and J lost 0, with 9 bases in between. The CDR3 is 14 amino acids. The CDR3 DNA is TGCAGTGCTAGGACCCAGTATAGCAATCAGCCCCAGCATTTT. It specifies CSARTQYSNQPQHF.

In its sample, this clonotype was seen a few times. The gene calls are TRBV7-3 and TRBJ2-3, with 11 bases lining up with TRBD1. The CDR3 runs 16 residues. Germline V CDR1 and CDR2: SGHTA, FQGTGA. V shed 5 bases and J 5 bases; nucleotides not matched to a gene: 9. The chain's CDR3 is CASSPRDRGRGDTQYF. CDR3 in DNA: TGTGCCAGCAGCCCTCGGGACAGGGGGAGGGGAGATACGCAGTATTTT.

CDR3 loop: CSVGTGGVNGYTF. The CDR3 bases are TGCAGCGTCGGGACAGGGGGCGTTAATGGCTACACCTTC. The rearrangement links TRBV29-1 to TRBJ1-2, with 12 bases fitting TRBD1. CDR1 is SQVTM, CDR2 ANQGSEA, per germline. V gave up 6 bases and J gave up 6 bases; unmatched junction bases: 5. The CDR3 runs 13 residues.

This clonotype was counted once. J is TRBJ2-3 and V is TRBV14; TRBD1 or TRBD2 may be the D gene (5 bases each). The germline gives CDR1 SGHDN, CDR2 FVKESK. The length of the CDR3 is 15 residues. V was trimmed by 3 bases and J by 2 bases, leaving 12 bases between them. The CDR3 region is CASSQRAGPTDTQYF. In nucleotides, the CDR3 is TGTGCCAGCAGCCAGAGGGCAGGGCCCACAGATACGCAGTATTTT.

This clonotype was seen a few times. This rearrangement joins TRBV7-9 to TRBJ1-1; D unclear. The V and J ends lost 4 bases and 8 bases respectively, with 11 bases between them. This CDR3 spans 12 amino acids. The germline V gene encodes CDR1 SEHNR and CDR2 FQNEAQ (reference sequence). CDR3 sequence (DNA): TGTGCCAGCAGCTCTGGACGGCCCGAAGCTTTCTTT. Residues: CASSSGRPEAFF.

The chain uses TRBV2 and TRBJ2-1; possible D gene TRBD2, 6 bases. The DNA matches TRBJ2-7 better at its end, which makes the J call doubtful. This CDR3 contains 16 residues. Germline V gene sequence: CDR1 SNHLY, CDR2 FYNNEI. In DNA, the CDR3 is TGTGCCAGCAGCGAGCCTAGCGCGTTTTCCTACAATGAGCAGTACTTC. It encodes CASSEPSAFSYNEQYF.

In this sample, this clonotype turned up once. The chain carries TRBV14 and TRBJ2-3; 11 bases are a match to TRBD1. This CDR3 is built from 16 residues. The V gene end was trimmed by 4 bases and the J gene end by 6 bases; junction bases not matched to a gene: 9. Germline CDR1 SGHDN, CDR2 FVKESK. The CDR3 coding sequence is TGTGCCAGCAGCCGTTGGACAGGGGGCAACGCGGATACGCAGTATTTT. Its translation: CASSRWTGGNADTQYF.